This record looks at one T cell receptor beta chain sequence and its context. Antigen specificity is unknown. This specimen comes from a study of T cell repertoires in cytomegalovirus infection. Study outcomes and limitations: Cumulative public TCR beta family frequency identified CMV carriers with the relevant HLA.

TCRdb itself ran the reads through MiXCR, one entry per CDR3 protein. The sample lists roughly 500,000 distinct CDR3 sequences, 30% to 40% occurring once. This CDR3 is 17 amino acids long. J lost 0 bases, V lost 2 bases, and 6 bases had no gene match. The germline V gene encodes CDR1 MNHEY and CDR2 SVGEGT. This sequence originates from a human donor in good health (CMV status not recorded). Some clones in this sample may be carry-over from other donors' samples. The chain recombines TRBV6-2 or TRBV6-3 with TRBJ1-1; 10 bases are shared with TRBD1. Specimen: cultured PBMCs, collected from culture after CMV antigen stimulation. The CDR3 here is CASSYLTGGLVNTEAFF. CDR3 bases: TGTGCCAGCAGTTACCTGACAGGGGGCCTGGTGAACACTGAAGCTTTCTTT.